What follows are 24 T cell receptor beta chains derived from one specimen sequenced in a study of CD8+ T cells in alopecia areata. Treatment: oral pan-JAK inhibitor, 5-10 mg twice daily. It was cDNA, reverse transcribed from extracted RNA, that served as the sequencing template. Sequencing used immunoSEQ multiplex PCR; TCRdb keeps in-frame clones, though not all of them. This sample has nearly 200,000 clones, with roughly 60% found just once. Sequences were derived from CD4+ T cells sorted from blood, sampled at week 24, from a patient treated with tofacitinib. The receptor source for this set is a human donor with alopecia areata.

The chain recombines TRBV25-1 with TRBJ1-1, with a possible D match to TRBD1 (5 bases). Trimming pared 2 bases from V and 4 bases from J, leaving 17 bases between. CDR1 MGHDK and CDR2 SYGVNS come from the germline V gene. The CDR3 sequence is 16 residues long. The CDR3 here is CASSETRQIQSTEAFF. CDR3 nucleotide sequence: TGTGCCAGCAGTGAAACCCGACAGATACAGAGCACTGAAGCTTTCTTT.

The J gene is TRBJ1-1, the V gene TRBV7-9, with D maybe TRBD1 (5 bases). V was clipped by 0 bases and J by 11 bases, with 10 bases between them. This CDR3 has 12 residues. Looked up from germline, CDR1 is SEHNR and CDR2 is FQNEAQ (reference sequence). In nucleotides, the CDR3 is TGTGCCAGCAGCTTAGCGGCAGGGCGTGCTTTCTTT. Amino acid sequence: CASSLAAGRAFF.

This chain joins TRBV9 and TRBJ1-6; D remains ambiguous. Trimming took 4 bases from V and 10 from J, leaving 15 bases between them. The CDR3 spans 14 residues. Germline CDR1 is SGDLS and CDR2 is YYNGEE. CDR3 in amino acids: CASSFRQNGSPLHF. For the CDR3, the DNA is TGTGCCAGCAGCTTCCGGCAGAATGGATCACCCCTCCACTTT.

The chain links TRBV19 to TRBJ1-1; perhaps TRBD1 as D (6 bases). This CDR3 spans 17 amino acids. Germline lookup yields CDR1 LNHDA and CDR2 SQIVND (reference sequence). V was pared by 6 bases and J by 5 bases, with 25 bases between. The CDR3 nucleotides read TGTGCCAGTAGCCATTTGTATGGGGGGCGAGGTCTAACTGAAGCTTTCTTT. Amino acids: CASSHLYGGRGLTEAFF.

CDR3 loop: CASSPPLNTQYF. CDR3 DNA: TGTGCCAGCAGTCCCCCGCTCAATACGCAGTATTTT. The genes are TRBV28 and TRBJ2-3; D unclear. The CDR3 loop spans 12 amino acids. Germline loops: CDR1 MDHEN, CDR2 SYDVKM. The germline V and J ends were trimmed by 5 bases and 7 bases, with 10 bases remaining between them.

The rearrangement uses TRBV7-8 and TRBJ2-7; D call uncertain. The CDR3 covers 12 residues. In germline, CDR1 is SGHVS, CDR2 FQNEAQ. The V end lost 5 bases, the J end lost 2 bases, and 7 bases lay between the germline ends. The CDR3 sequence: CASSLVAYEQYF. CDR3 nucleotides: TGTGCCAGCAGCCTTGTTGCCTACGAGCAGTACTTC.

This chain uses TRBV7-2 with TRBJ1-2; possibly TRBD1 for D (6 bases). The CDR3 runs to 14 residues. Germline CDR1 is SGHTA and CDR2 is FQGNSA. The germline V and J ends were trimmed by 4 bases and 7 bases, with 16 bases remaining between them. CDR3 nucleotide sequence: TGTGCCAGCAGCTCCCGGGCAGGGGAGGGTGGCTACACCTTC. Translation: CASSSRAGEGGYTF.

This clone was seen once. This chain links TRBV10-2 with TRBJ1-2; no definite D call. The CDR3 loop spans 13 amino acids. V was shortened by 0 bases and J by 5 bases, with 7 bases between the two germline ends. Looked up from germline, CDR1 is WSHSY and CDR2 is SAAADI. The CDR3 spells CASSESGIYGYTF. Written as DNA, the CDR3 is TGCGCCAGCAGTGAGTCGGGGATATATGGCTACACCTTC.

The V gene is TRBV7-9, the J gene TRBJ2-1, with a possible D match to TRBD2 (6 bases). Trimming shortened V by 8 bases and J by 2 bases, and 10 bases separated the two germline ends. The length of the CDR3 is 13 residues. Germline V gene lookup returns CDR1 SEHNR and CDR2 FQNEAQ (reference sequence). This CDR3 is CASGGEPYNEQFF. The CDR3, as DNA: TGTGCCAGCGGAGGGGAGCCCTACAATGAGCAGTTCTTC.

The V and J genes are TRBV19 and TRBJ2-6, with D perhaps TRBD2 (5 bases). The V end lost 4 bases, the J end lost 2 bases, and 9 bases lay between the germline ends. The CDR3 runs to 15 residues. Germline CDR1 and CDR2: LNHDA and SQIVND (reference sequence). The CDR3 DNA sequence: TGTGCCAGTAGTAGCTCCGGGGCTGGGGCCAACGTCCTGACTTTC. As protein: CASSSSGAGANVLTF.

This clone was picked up one time. This chain joins TRBV10-3 and TRBJ1-5, with D perhaps matching TRBD1 (6 bases). Trimming cost V 10 bases and J 5 bases, with 21 bases left between them. This CDR3 region has 15 residues. The germline V gene encodes CDR1 ENHRY and CDR2 SYGVKD. For the CDR3, the DNA is TGTGCCAGCAGGGGACGGGGCCAGGGACATCAGCCCCAGCATTTT. This sequence encodes CASRGRGQGHQPQHF.

The sample holds a few counts of this clone. V and J are TRBV7-7 and TRBJ2-5, with 8 bases fitting TRBD1. The CDR3 spans 15 residues. CDR1 and CDR2 (germline): SSHAT, FNYEAQ (reference sequence). J lost 1 base, V lost 6 bases, and 7 bases had no gene match. Written as DNA, the CDR3 is TGTGCCAGCAGTCAACTGCAGGGGGCCCAAGAGACCCAGTACTTC. This encodes CASSQLQGAQETQYF.

The rearrangement joins TRBV7-2 to TRBJ1-5, with 8 positions matching TRBD1. From germline, CDR1 is SGHTA and CDR2 FQGNSA. Unmatched junction bases numbered 3, after V lost 7 bases and J lost 4 bases. This CDR3 contains 13 residues. The CDR3 DNA reads as TGTGCCAGCACACGGACAGGGAATCAGCCCCAGCATTTT. Amino acid sequence: CASTRTGNQPQHF.

This chain links TRBV29-1 with TRBJ2-6, with D tentatively TRBD1 (6 bases). V lost 1 base to trimming and J lost 0 bases, with 10 bases between them. From germline, CDR1 is SQVTM and CDR2 ANQGSEA. The CDR3 is made up of 16 amino acids. The CDR3 reads CSVEVRGYSGANVLTF. The DNA of the CDR3 is TGCAGCGTTGAAGTCAGGGGATACTCTGGGGCCAACGTCCTGACTTTC.

The chain links TRBV5-4 to TRBJ2-5; D unclear. From germline, CDR1 is SGHNT and CDR2 YYREEE (reference sequence). V gave up 4 bases and J gave up 3 bases, with 4 bases separating them. CDR3 length equals 11 residues. The CDR3 loop reads CASSMEETQYF. CDR3 DNA: TGTGCCAGCAGCATGGAAGAGACCCAGTACTTC.

The chain combines TRBV7-2 with TRBJ2-5; D gene unclear. The CDR3 loop spans 10 amino acids. V shed 7 bases and J shed 4 bases, with 4 bases lying between them. Looked up from germline, CDR1 is SGHTA and CDR2 is FQGNSA. This chain's CDR3 is CASNGETQYF. The CDR3 DNA follows: TGTGCCAGCAACGGAGAGACCCAGTACTTC.

The J gene is TRBJ1-5, the V gene TRBV30, with D maybe TRBD1 (5 bases). The CDR3 sequence is 13 residues long. Germline CDR1 is GTSNPN and CDR2 is SVGIG (reference sequence). Trimming removed 2 bases at V and 5 bases at J, with 10 bases between. In DNA, the CDR3 is TGTGCCTGGAGTAAGGGGTACGATCAGCCCCAGCATTTT. As protein: CAWSKGYDQPQHF.

The chain carries TRBV19 and TRBJ2-5; weak D call: TRBD2 (5 bases). Deletions cut 2 bases from V and 3 bases from J, with 7 bases between. Germline V gene sequence: CDR1 LNHDA, CDR2 SQIVND (reference sequence). The CDR3 runs 13 residues. Here the CDR3 DNA reads TGTGCCAGTAGTATACGGGGAGAAGAGACCCAGTACTTC. Translating it yields CASSIRGEETQYF.

The V and J genes are TRBV29-1 and TRBJ2-3; D perhaps matches TRBD1 (7 bases). The V end lost 4 bases, the J end lost 4 bases, and 15 bases lay between the germline ends. The CDR3 is 14 amino acids. In germline, CDR1 is SQVTM, CDR2 ANQGSEA. CDR3: CSVGQGGLADTQYF. The CDR3 DNA reads as TGCAGCGTTGGTCAGGGGGGCCTGGCAGATACGCAGTATTTT.

The rearrangement uses TRBV6-5 and TRBJ2-5, with D possibly called TRBD1 or TRBD2 (5 bases each). The CDR3 has 12 amino acids. Trimming took off 5 bases at V and 7 bases at J, with 11 bases between the two ends. Looked up from germline, CDR1 is MNHEY and CDR2 is SVGAGI. This CDR3 reads CASSVDSGTQYF. CDR3 bases: TGTGCCAGCAGTGTTGACAGCGGGACCCAGTACTTC.

As for this clone: The sample contains more than one DNA sequence encoding this CDR3. The genes are TRBV29-1 and TRBJ1-1; D ambiguous. The CDR3 consists of 10 residues. The germline V and J ends were trimmed by 4 bases and 2 bases, with 2 bases remaining between them. Per germline, CDR1 SQVTM and CDR2 ANQGSEA. The CDR3 spells CSVANTEAFF. Here the CDR3 DNA reads TGCAGCGTTGCTAACACTGAAGCTTTCTTT.

V gene TRBV5-1 combines with J gene TRBJ2-5; D perhaps matches TRBD2 (6 bases). The V and J ends lost 4 bases and 1 base respectively, with 17 bases between them. The length of the CDR3 is 16 residues. Germline values: CDR1 SGHRS, CDR2 YFSETQ. The CDR3 loop reads CASSRATSFGQETQYF. DNA for the CDR3: TGCGCCAGCAGCCGGGCGACTAGTTTTGGCCAAGAGACCCAGTACTTC.

This clone came up a few times. This chain connects TRBV11-2 to TRBJ1-1; no clear D. Trimming removed 4 bases from V and 1 base from J, with 1 base in between. Germline CDR1 SGHAT, CDR2 FQNNGV. The length of the CDR3 is 11 residues. CDR3 DNA: TGTGCCAGCAGCTGGAACACTGAAGCTTTCTTT. Translation gives CASSWNTEAFF.

This clone has just a few counts. V is TRBV29-1 and J is TRBJ2-7; 8 bases match TRBD1. The CDR3 runs 12 residues. V dropped 4 bases and J dropped 6; count of bases not matched to a gene: 5. Germline CDR1 and CDR2: SQVTM and ANQGSEA. The CDR3 nucleotides are TGCAGCGTTGGTCCAGGGGGCGGCGAGCAGTACTTC. This translates into CSVGPGGGEQYF.